This T cell receptor beta chain was documented in a study of Ad26.COV2.S vaccination and SARS-CoV-2 variants. The wider study: Doses of Ad26.COV2.S were injected into muscle once or twice, 56 days apart. General study results and limits: People who got the vaccine or the placebo had similar non-spike TCR breadth.

The CDR3 length is 13 residues. Germline CDR1 and CDR2: SQVTM and ANQGSEA. The trim removed 7 bases at V and 3 bases at J, leaving 1 base unmatched. Sequencing was performed with immunoSEQ multiplex PCR; in TCRdb, only in-frame clones are kept and a portion is missing. The sample has around 450,000 clones, about 88% seen once; the top ten hold 2% to 3%. Treatment described: about 20 received Ad26.COV2.S at low or high dose, single or two shots; about five received placebo; per-sample allocation not given. It was on day 63 after the first vaccine or placebo injection that samples were taken. In Boston, an adult donor aged 18-55 years took part. Remarks on this clone: Its antigen is still unknown.

The clonotype comes from a person between 18 and 60 years old who received the Ad26.COV2.S COVID-19 vaccine or a placebo. V is TRBV29-1 and J is TRBJ2-2, with 11 bases that match TRBD1. This material consisted of peripheral blood, taken in a trial of Ad26.COV2.S vaccine versus placebo. In nucleotides, the CDR3 is TGCAGCGGGGGACAGGGGGACACCGGGGAGCTGTTTTTT. Amino acid sequence: CSGGQGDTGELFF.